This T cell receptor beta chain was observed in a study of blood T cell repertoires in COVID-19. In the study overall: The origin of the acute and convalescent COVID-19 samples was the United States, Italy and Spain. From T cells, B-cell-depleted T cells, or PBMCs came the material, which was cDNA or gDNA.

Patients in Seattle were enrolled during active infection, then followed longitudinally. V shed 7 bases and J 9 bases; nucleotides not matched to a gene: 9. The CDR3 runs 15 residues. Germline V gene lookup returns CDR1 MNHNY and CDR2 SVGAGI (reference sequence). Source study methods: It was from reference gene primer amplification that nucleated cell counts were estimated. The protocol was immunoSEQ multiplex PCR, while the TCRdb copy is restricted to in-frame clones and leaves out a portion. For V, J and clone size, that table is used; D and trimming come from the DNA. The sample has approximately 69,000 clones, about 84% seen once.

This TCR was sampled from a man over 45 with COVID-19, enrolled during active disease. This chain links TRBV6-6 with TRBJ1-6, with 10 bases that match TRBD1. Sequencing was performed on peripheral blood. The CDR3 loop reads CASNPDRGRTSPLHF. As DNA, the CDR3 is TGTGCCAGCAACCCAGACAGGGGGCGAACTTCACCCCTCCACTTT.